What follows are 23 T cell receptor beta chains derived from one specimen sequenced in a study of blood T cell repertoires in COVID-19. TCRdb's table, derived via immunoSEQ multiplex PCR, lists solely in-frame clones and lacks some. The data contain 120,000 to 150,000 clones, 79% of them singletons. Material for sequencing was peripheral blood. These TCRs come from a man between 50 and 59 years old with active or convalescent COVID-19.

The CDR3 loop reads CASSLVGARGVEETQYF. The CDR3 bases are TGTGCCAGCAGCTTAGTCGGTGCCAGGGGTGTGGAAGAGACCCAGTACTTC. The rearrangement links TRBV7-2 to TRBJ2-5, with D tentatively TRBD1 (6 bases). CDR3 length equals 17 residues. CDR1 is SGHTA and CDR2 is FQGNSA in the germline V gene. The V gene lost 1 base and the J gene lost 3 bases, with 18 bases spanning the gap.

This chain links TRBV29-1 with TRBJ2-1, with D possibly being TRBD2 (5 bases). The V gene lost 6 bases and the J gene lost 9 bases, with 9 bases spanning the gap. The CDR3 consists of 10 residues. The germline gives CDR1 SQVTM, CDR2 ANQGSEA. The CDR3 spells CSVGVSEQFF. In nucleotides, the CDR3 is TGCAGCGTCGGGGTTAGTGAGCAGTTCTTC.

This clone has just one count. The chain joins TRBV9 to TRBJ2-1, with 9 bases lining up with TRBD2. This CDR3 is built from 15 residues. J lost 2 bases, V lost 0 bases, and 0 bases had no gene match. Germline V gene lookup returns CDR1 SGDLS and CDR2 YYNGEE. CDR3 region: CASSVGGRAYNEQFF. For the CDR3, the DNA is TGTGCCAGCAGCGTAGGCGGGAGGGCCTACAATGAGCAGTTCTTC.

V and J are TRBV18 and TRBJ2-2; 9 bases match TRBD1. CDR1 KGHSH and CDR2 LQKENI come from the germline V gene. The V and J ends lost 1 base and 3 bases, in that order; junction bases with no gene match: 6. CDR3 length: 17 residues. DNA of the CDR3: TGTGCCAGCTCACCACAGACAGGGGGTATGGACACCGGGGAGCTGTTTTTT. It translates to CASSPQTGGMDTGELFF.

J is TRBJ1-2 and V is TRBV7-9; 8 bases are shared with TRBD1. V dropped 4 bases and J dropped 5; count of bases not matched to a gene: 6. The CDR3 spans 14 residues. Germline V gene lookup returns CDR1 SEHNR and CDR2 FQNEAQ (reference sequence). The CDR3 DNA follows: TGTGCCAGCAGCTCGGTGACAGGGGTGTATGGCTACACCTTC. Encoded protein: CASSSVTGVYGYTF.

The chain employs TRBV7-3 and TRBJ2-7; 7 bases line up with TRBD2. The CDR3 has 14 amino acids. V shed 2 bases and J 4 bases; nucleotides not matched to a gene: 5. Germline lookup yields CDR1 SGHTA and CDR2 FQGTGA. The CDR3 bases are TGTGCCAGCAGCTTAGCAGCGGGACTATACGAGCAGTACTTC. As protein: CASSLAAGLYEQYF.

V and J are TRBV11-1 and TRBJ1-1; D call uncertain. Between the trimmed V and J ends, which lost 1 base and 6 bases, there was a span of 12 bases. CDR3 length: 14 residues. The V gene's germline CDR1 is SGHAT and CDR2 FQDESV (reference sequence). The DNA of the CDR3 is TGTGCCAGCAGCTTAGGGTTCGAGTACGCTGAAGCTTTCTTT. Residues: CASSLGFEYAEAFF.

The rearrangement joins TRBV11-2 to TRBJ2-5, with 12 nucleotides matching TRBD1. The length of the CDR3 is 17 residues. Per the germline V gene, CDR1 is SGHAT and CDR2 is FQNNGV. With V trimmed by 6 bases and J by 5 bases, 13 bases remained unmatched. Written as DNA, the CDR3 is TGTGCCAGCAGACCTCCCGGGACAGGGGGCAGTAATGAGACCCAGTACTTC. Its translation: CASRPPGTGGSNETQYF. The entire variable domain, with the rest obtained from reference TRBV11-2 and TRBJ2-5, is as follows: EAGVAQSPRYKIIEKRQSVAFWCNPISGHATLYWYQQILGQGPKLLIQFQNNGVVDDSQLPKDRFSAERLKGVDSTLKIQPAKLEDSAVYLCASRPPGTGGSNETQYFGPGTRLLVL.

The chain combines TRBV12-3 or TRBV12-4 with TRBJ1-2; 7 nucleotides line up with TRBD1. The CDR3 spans 13 residues. V shed 5 bases and J 4 bases; nucleotides not matched to a gene: 4. The CDR3 is CASSRQGLYGYTF. CDR3 in DNA: TGTGCCAGCAGTCGACAGGGCCTCTATGGCTACACCTTC.

The rearrangement uses TRBV29-1 and TRBJ2-7; D perhaps matches TRBD1 (5 bases). CDR1 is SQVTM, CDR2 ANQGSEA, per germline. CDR3 size: 12 residues. V dropped 3 bases and J dropped 7 bases, with 13 bases sitting between them. This CDR3 is CSVDIGAVEQYF. Written as DNA, the CDR3 is TGCAGCGTTGATATAGGGGCGGTTGAGCAGTACTTC.

The chain is built from TRBV11-2 and TRBJ2-7, with TRBD1 as a possible D gene (6 bases). The CDR3 is made up of 14 amino acids. The V gene's germline CDR1 is SGHAT and CDR2 FQNNGV. V lost 5 bases to trimming and J lost 2 bases, with 13 bases between them. Here the CDR3 reads CASSPQGPTYEQYF. CDR3 in DNA: TGTGCCAGCAGCCCCCAGGGGCCGACCTACGAGCAGTACTTC.

This sequence joins TRBV2 and TRBJ2-7; 8 bases fit TRBD2. The V gene end was trimmed by 3 bases and the J gene end by 3 bases; junction bases not matched to a gene: 7. The CDR3 length is 15 residues. The V gene's germline CDR1 is SNHLY and CDR2 FYNNEI. The DNA for the CDR3 is TGTGCCAGCAGTGAGCGGGGGGCGGACTACTACGAGCAGTACTTC. Residues: CASSERGADYYEQYF. Full variable domain (missing parts from reference TRBV2 and TRBJ2-7): EPEVTQTPSHQVTQMGQEVILRCVPISNHLYFYWYRQILGQKVEFLVSFYNNEISEKSEIFDDQFSVERPDGSNFTLKIRSTKLEDSAMYFCASSERGADYYEQYFGPGTRLTVT.

The chain links TRBV27 to TRBJ2-6; D may be TRBD2 (5 bases). V was pared by 2 bases and J by 2 bases, with 7 bases between. Germline loops: CDR1 MNHEY, CDR2 SMNVEV (reference sequence). CDR3 length: 15 residues. Here the CDR3 reads CASSLRGAGANVLTF. In nucleotides, the CDR3 is TGTGCCAGCAGTTTACGGGGTGCTGGGGCCAACGTCCTGACTTTC.

This clone was detected only once. The chain employs TRBV6-1 and TRBJ2-7; 10 positions match TRBD1. The CDR3 totals 13 residues. The germline V gene encodes CDR1 MNHNS and CDR2 SASEGT. V dropped 3 bases and J dropped 6; count of bases not matched to a gene: 2. DNA of the CDR3: TGTGCCAGCAGTGAGACAGGGGGCCGCGAGCAGTACTTC. Translating it yields CASSETGGREQYF.

The gene calls are TRBV9 and TRBJ1-2, with D maybe TRBD1 (6 bases). This CDR3 region has 14 residues. Trimming shortened V by 4 bases and J by 4 bases, and 14 bases separated the two germline ends. Germline CDR1 reads SGDLS; CDR2 reads YYNGEE. The CDR3 region has the DNA TGTGCCAGCAGCCTCTACCTGACAGGCTATGGCTACACCTTC. Translated, it gives CASSLYLTGYGYTF.

The sample holds one count of this clone. Here the CDR3 reads CASSSVGGGMNEQFF. The DNA of the CDR3 is TGTGCCAGCAGTTCGGTTGGGGGAGGGATGAATGAGCAGTTCTTC. The V gene is TRBV27, the J gene TRBJ2-1; 7 bases agree with TRBD2. The J segment lost 7 bases and the V segment lost 4 bases, leaving 10 bases of the junction unmatched. CDR1 and CDR2 from the germline V gene are MNHEY and SMNVEV (reference sequence). This CDR3 contains 15 residues.

The V and J genes are TRBV5-1 and TRBJ2-1, with TRBD2 identical over 11 bases. The CDR3 loop spans 16 amino acids. The germline CDR1 and CDR2 sequences are SGHRS and YFSETQ. V dropped 0 bases and J dropped 3; count of bases not matched to a gene: 2. The CDR3 DNA reads TGCGCCAGCAGCTTGGTCGGGACTAGCGGCTACAATGAGCAGTTCTTC. It translates to CASSLVGTSGYNEQFF.

The chain has TRBV27 and TRBJ2-2; TRBD1 matches 7 bases. V gave up 5 bases and J gave up 4 bases; unmatched junction bases: 4. Germline V CDR1 and CDR2: MNHEY, SMNVEV (reference sequence). The CDR3 is 14 residues long. The chain's CDR3 is CASSRDRVTGELFF. The DNA for the CDR3 is TGTGCCAGCAGTAGAGACAGGGTCACCGGGGAGCTGTTTTTT.

The J gene is TRBJ1-5, the V gene TRBV29-1; the D gene is possibly TRBD1 (6 bases). The germline CDR1 and CDR2 sequences are SQVTM and ANQGSEA. With 6 bases removed from V and 3 bases from J, the gap between germline ends came to 12 bases. This CDR3 is 13 amino acids long. The CDR3 DNA follows: TGCAGCGTCGTGGACAGTTACAATCAGCCCCAGCATTTT. Protein product: CSVVDSYNQPQHF.

The V gene is TRBV5-1, the J gene TRBJ2-3, with TRBD1 identical over 9 bases. CDR1 and CDR2 (germline): SGHRS, YFSETQ. The CDR3 is 14 amino acids. The ends lost 0 bases at V and 8 bases at J; junction bases unmatched: 4. CDR3 in amino acids: CASSLADRGGTQYF. In nucleotides, the CDR3 is TGCGCCAGCAGCTTGGCTGACAGGGGGGGTACGCAGTATTTT. The entire variable domain, with the rest obtained from reference TRBV5-1 and TRBJ2-3, is as follows: KAGVTQTPRYLIKTRGQQVTLSCSPISGHRSVSWYQQTPGQGLQFLFEYFSETQRNKGNFPGRFSGRQFSNSRSEMNVSTLELGDSALYLCASSLADRGGTQYFGPGTRLTVL.

V and J are TRBV6-5 and TRBJ2-7; a possible D gene is TRBD2 (5 bases). Per the germline V gene, CDR1 is MNHEY and CDR2 is SVGAGI. V dropped 7 bases and J dropped 2 bases, with 15 bases sitting between them. The CDR3 has 14 residues. CDR3 sequence reads: CASTPLGSAYEQYF. CDR3 DNA: TGTGCCAGCACTCCTCTAGGGAGCGCCTACGAGCAGTACTTC.

This chain connects TRBV5-6 to TRBJ2-2, with 7 nucleotides matching TRBD1. This CDR3 spans 17 amino acids. The V and J ends lost 0 bases and 5 bases, in that order; junction bases with no gene match: 10. Germline V gene lookup returns CDR1 SGHDT and CDR2 YYEEEE. The CDR3 DNA follows: TGTGCCAGCAGCTTGGCCATTGGAAGGGGGCGGACCGGGGAGCTGTTTTTT. This encodes CASSLAIGRGRTGELFF.

The rearrangement links TRBV20-1 to TRBJ2-7, with 12 nucleotides matching TRBD2. The V segment lost 3 bases and the J segment 2 bases; nucleotides outside the gene matches: 8. CDR1 and CDR2 from the germline V gene are DFQATT and SNEGSKA (reference sequence). This CDR3 region has 16 residues. The CDR3 sequence: CSASTGTSGRPYEQYF. The CDR3 region has the DNA TGCAGTGCTAGTACCGGGACTAGCGGGCGCCCCTACGAGCAGTACTTC.